What follows describes a single T cell receptor beta chain. The data are from a study of blood T cell repertoires in COVID-19. Clinical histories supplied by participants themselves formed the basis of cohort assignment. V was clipped by 6 bases and J by 8 bases; unmatched bases: 8. The CDR3 extends over 14 amino acids. CDR1 and CDR2 from the germline V gene are MGHRA and YSYEKL. TCRdb keeps only in-frame clones here, not all; method: immunoSEQ multiplex PCR. The sample gives roughly 200,000 clones, roughly 85% of which show up once; more than 4.5% is in the top ten. Specimen: PBMCs or T cells enriched from blood (not recorded which). The sequence was obtained from a woman between 45 and 60 years old who had been exposed to COVID-19. This rearrangement joins TRBV4-1 to TRBJ1-4, with TRBD1 identical over 8 bases. The CDR3 is CASSQDRAREKLFF. In DNA form, the CDR3 reads TGCGCCAGCAGTCAGGACAGGGCGAGGGAAAAACTGTTTTTT.